Listed below are T cell receptor beta chains from one sample, sequenced in a study of cytomegalovirus exposure and HLA in healthy donors. The table came from immunoSEQ multiplex PCR; TCRdb's copy has only in-frame clones and leaves some out. The sample holds approximately 170,000 clones, over 70% seen once. The sequenced sample was PBMCs. The receptors come from a woman aged 40 to 50 in good health and CMV-seropositive. CDR3s include the opening cysteine and the closing phenylalanine or tryptophan. The D gene is left open where the match is weak. Rows may omit the clone size; those that give it use once, few, many or a size class.

j_call d_call v_call clone_size cdr3_aa cdr3_nt
TRBJ1-5 . TRBV2 few CASSAAGVLSNQPQHF TGTGCCAGCAGTGCCGCAGGGGTGTTGAGCAATCAGCCCCAGCATTTT
TRBJ2-2 TRBD1 TRBV6-1 . CASSELGTGVTGELFF TGTGCCAGCAGTGAGTTGGGGACAGGGGTCACCGGGGAGCTGTTTTTT
TRBJ1-1 . TRBV27 few CASTSWGRAEAFF TGTGCCAGCACCTCATGGGGGCGAGCTGAAGCTTTCTTT
TRBJ2-3 TRBD2 TRBV9 . CASSASGGALDTQYF TGTGCCAGCAGCGCAAGCGGGGGGGCCCTAGATACGCAGTATTTT
TRBJ2-2 . TRBV27 . CASSLLTGELFF TGTGCCAGCAGCCTTTTAACCGGGGAGCTGTTTTTT
TRBJ1-2 . TRBV30 . CAWSDPPTARRYTF TGTGCCTGGAGTGACCCCCCGACAGCCAGGCGCTACACCTTC
TRBJ2-3 . TRBV18 . CASSPRQADTQYF TGTGCCAGCTCACCCAGACAGGCAGATACGCAGTATTTT
TRBJ1-6 . TRBV6-1 . CASRENQGSYNSPLHF TGTGCCAGCAGAGAAAATCAGGGGTCCTATAATTCACCCCTCCACTTT
TRBJ2-5 . TRBV5-6 . CASHGHEETQYF TGTGCCAGCCATGGACACGAAGAGACCCAGTACTTC
TRBJ2-7 . TRBV6-5 . CASSLHREGTYEQYF TGTGCCAGCAGTCTGCACAGGGAGGGGACCTACGAGCAGTACTTC
TRBJ1-5 . TRBV2 . CASSGVNSNQPQHF TGTGCCAGCAGTGGAGTGAATAGCAATCAGCCCCAGCATTTT
TRBJ1-2 . TRBV30 . CAWSTGRDYTF TGTGCCTGGAGTACAGGGCGCGACTACACCTTC
TRBJ1-2 . TRBV30 . CAWSATANYGYTF TGTGCCTGGAGTGCTACGGCTAACTATGGCTACACCTTC
TRBJ2-7 TRBD1 TRBV4-3 few CASSQDGDRPYEQYF TGCGCCAGCAGCCAAGATGGGGACAGACCCTACGAGCAGTACTTC
TRBJ1-3 . TRBV30 . CAWTQGTNGNTIYF TGTGCCTGGACTCAGGGTACAAATGGAAACACCATATATTTT
TRBJ2-1 TRBD1 TRBV10-1 . CASRGQGSNEQFF TGCGCCAGCAGGGGACAGGGTTCCAATGAGCAGTTCTTC
TRBJ2-7 TRBD2 TRBV18 . CASSPRTSGGPYEQYF TGTGCCAGCTCACCAAGGACTAGCGGGGGGCCCTACGAGCAGTACTTC
TRBJ2-1 . TRBV5-8 . CASSSGPRGNEQFF TGTGCCAGCAGCTCGGGCCCCCGGGGCAATGAGCAGTTCTTC
TRBJ1-2 . TRBV6-5 . CASSPTGSGYTF TGTGCCAGCAGCCCAACAGGGAGTGGCTACACCTTC
TRBJ2-7 . TRBV30 once CAWSVGTRQYEQYF TGTGCCTGGAGTGTCGGGACTCGGCAGTACGAGCAGTACTTC
TRBJ1-1 . TRBV30 . CACSQGRSTEAFF TGTGCCTGTAGTCAAGGGAGGTCCACTGAAGCTTTCTTT
TRBJ2-5 TRBD2 TRBV19 . CASSRPLAGKETQYF TGTGCCAGTAGTAGACCGCTAGCGGGGAAAGAGACCCAGTACTTC
TRBJ1-1 . TRBV7-8 . CASSLGGQGVNTEAFF TGTGCCAGCAGCTTAGGGGGGCAGGGCGTGAACACTGAAGCTTTCTTT
TRBJ2-7 . TRBV6-5 . CASSYGQGQYF TGTGCCAGCAGTTACGGGCAGGGGCAGTACTTC
TRBJ1-2 . TRBV12-5 few CASAQGTFYGYTF TGTGCTAGTGCTCAGGGAACCTTTTATGGCTACACCTTC
TRBJ1-5 TRBD1 TRBV15 . CATSWDRKTWQPQHF TGTGCCACCAGCTGGGACAGGAAAACGTGGCAGCCCCAGCATTTT
TRBJ2-1 . TRBV4-3 once CASSQVSNEQFF TGCGCCAGCAGCCAAGTTAGTAATGAGCAGTTCTTC
TRBJ2-1 TRBD2 TRBV18 . CAMKRGSVYNEQFF TGTGCCATGAAGCGGGGGTCAGTCTACAATGAGCAGTTCTTC
TRBJ1-4 TRBD1 TRBV7-9 few CSSSRDSGFNEKLFF TGTTCCAGCAGCCGGGACAGTGGATTTAATGAAAAACTGTTTTTT
TRBJ1-4 . TRBV7-9 . CASSLGQANEKLFF TGTGCCAGCAGCTTGGGCCAGGCCAATGAAAAACTGTTTTTT
TRBJ1-2 TRBD1 TRBV5-4 . CASSLPSQGQNYGYTF TGTGCCAGCAGCTTACCCTCACAGGGGCAAAACTATGGCTACACCTTC
TRBJ2-7 TRBD1 TRBV11-2 . CASTKGQYEQYF TGTGCCAGCACCAAGGGACAGTACGAGCAGTACTTC
TRBJ2-6 . TRBV21-1 . CASSKAEQGVGANVLTF TGTGCCAGCAGCAAAGCCGAACAGGGGGTTGGGGCCAACGTCCTGACTTTC
TRBJ2-3 . TRBV2 . CASSGQNTDTQYF TGTGCCAGCAGTGGGCAAAACACAGATACGCAGTATTTT
TRBJ2-7 . TRBV5-6 . CASSSGAYEQYF TGTGCCAGCAGCTCAGGGGCCTACGAGCAGTACTTC
TRBJ1-4 TRBD1 TRBV7-2 few CASSLNGQGRGKLFF TGTGCCAGCAGTTTAAATGGACAGGGAAGGGGAAAACTGTTTTTT
TRBJ2-3 TRBD2 TRBV7-3 . CASSLRVAGGPGDTQYF TGTGCCAGCAGCTTACGGGTAGCGGGGGGGCCGGGAGATACGCAGTATTTT
TRBJ1-1 TRBD1 TRBV7-9 . CSSSSTTGGF TGTTCCAGCAGCTCCACGACAGGGGGTTTT
TRBJ2-1 . TRBV7-2 many CASSLQLYNEQFF TGTGCCAGCAGCTTACAACTGTACAATGAGCAGTTCTTC
TRBJ2-1 TRBD2 TRBV5-5 . CASSSPSGGNYNEQFF TGTGCCAGCAGCTCCCCTAGCGGGGGGAACTACAATGAGCAGTTCTTC
TRBJ2-1 . TRBV5-1 . CASSLAGENNKQFF TGCGCCAGCAGCTTGGCCGGAGAGAACAATAAGCAGTTCTTC
TRBJ2-5 TRBD2 TRBV5-1 . CASSAASGGSETQYF TGCGCCAGCAGTGCGGCTAGCGGGGGGTCCGAGACCCAGTACTTC
TRBJ2-1 TRBD2 TRBV7-3 . CASSPQLAGYNEQFF TGTGCCAGCAGCCCACAGCTAGCGGGCTACAATGAGCAGTTCTTC
TRBJ2-7 TRBD2 TRBV28 . CASSFRGSGLREQYF TGTGCCAGCAGTTTTAGGGGTAGCGGGTTGCGCGAGCAGTACTTC
TRBJ1-3 TRBD1 TRBV2 once CASRLRTGDYSGNTIYF TGTGCCAGCAGACTTAGAACAGGGGATTACTCTGGAAACACCATATATTTT
TRBJ2-3 TRBD1 TRBV5-1 . CASSLGDRGPDTQYF TGCGCCAGCAGCTTGGGGGACAGAGGGCCAGATACGCAGTATTTT
TRBJ2-5 . TRBV5-1 once CASSLALIETQYF TGCGCCAGCAGCTTGGCGCTAATAGAAACCCAGTACTTC
TRBJ1-2 TRBD1 TRBV27 . CASNTRQGEYYVPYGYTF TGTGCCAGCAACACAAGACAGGGGGAATACTATGTCCCCTATGGCTACACCTTC
TRBJ1-2 . TRBV30 . CAWSAQGIYGYTF TGTGCCTGGAGTGCCCAGGGAATCTATGGCTACACCTTC
TRBJ1-2 . TRBV30 . CAWRTRGGYTF TGTGCCTGGAGGACCCGCGGGGGCTACACCTTC
TRBJ1-2 . TRBV6-5 . CASSLRDSRNYGYTF TGTGCCAGCAGCCTCCGGGACTCCCGTAACTATGGCTACACCTTC
TRBJ1-2 TRBD1 TRBV5-5 . CASSPGTGFFVYGYTF TGTGCCAGCAGCCCAGGGACAGGGTTTTTCGTCTATGGCTACACCTTC
TRBJ1-4 TRBD1 TRBV27 . CASSLARGRGEKLFF TGTGCCAGCAGTTTAGCCAGGGGGCGCGGGGAAAAACTGTTTTTT
TRBJ1-1 . TRBV7-2 . CASSLTRLSTEAFF TGTGCCAGCAGCTTGACTCGGTTGAGCACTGAAGCTTTCTTT
TRBJ1-1 . TRBV7-9 . CSSSLRDTDTEAFF TGTTCCAGCAGCTTAAGGGACACGGACACTGAAGCTTTCTTT
TRBJ2-3 . TRBV11-2 . CASSFRGTSTDTQYF TGTGCCAGCAGCTTCCGGGGGACTAGCACAGATACGCAGTATTTT
TRBJ1-1 . TRBV18 few CASSPGRETEAFF TGTGCCAGCTCACCGGGGAGGGAAACTGAAGCTTTCTTT
TRBJ1-1 . TRBV9 . CASSEGLLNTEAFF TGTGCCAGCAGCGAGGGACTACTGAACACTGAAGCTTTCTTT